A selection of T cell receptor beta chains follows, all from one sample in a study of blood T cell repertoires in COVID-19. TCRdb's table, derived via immunoSEQ multiplex PCR, lists solely in-frame clones and lacks some. Here the sample spans approximately 400,000 clones, roughly four fifths being singletons. The sample consisted of PBMCs or T cells enriched from blood (not recorded which). These receptors originate from a woman aged 50 to 60 who had recovered from COVID-19. The CDR3 runs from the conserved cysteine through the conserved F or W. D genes are given only for firm matches. Clone size, where shown, is once, few, many, or a class for clones that have expanded.

j_gene	d_gene	v_gene	abundance	CDR3nt	CDR3aa
TRBJ2-3	TRBD2	TRBV14	few	TGTGCCAGCAGCCCGGGACTAGCGGGTGCGTTGGATTTT	CASSPGLAGALDF
TRBJ1-2	-	TRBV6-4	-	TGTGCCAGCAGTGATGGAAGTGCCCTGGGGCTCTATGGCTACACCTTC	CASSDGSALGLYGYTF
TRBJ2-3	-	TRBV7-8	-	TGTGCCAGCAGCAGGAGGGCCCCAGATACGCAGTATTTT	CASSRRAPDTQYF
TRBJ1-1	-	TRBV7-2	-	TGTGCCAGCAGCTTAAAGGGGATAAGGGGGAACACTGAAGCTTTCTTT	CASSLKGIRGNTEAFF
TRBJ1-1	-	TRBV30	-	TGTGCCTCCCCCCCGGGGGCTGAAGCTTTCTTT	CASPPGAEAFF
TRBJ1-1	-	TRBV29-1	-	TGCAGCGTTGTAGTGTTGGGCAGGGGGAACACTGAAGCTTTCTTT	CSVVVLGRGNTEAFF
TRBJ2-3	TRBD1	TRBV5-5	-	TGTGCCAGCAGCTTGTCTGGGACAGGTCCTACGCAGTATTTT	CASSLSGTGPTQYF
TRBJ2-1	-	TRBV21-1	-	TGTGCCAGCAGCAAAGCAGGGACTAGCGGGTTACGTGAGCAGTTCTTC	CASSKAGTSGLREQFF
TRBJ2-1	TRBD1	TRBV15	-	TGTGCCACCAGCAGAGATTCGGGACAGCTAAATGAGCAGTTCTTC	CATSRDSGQLNEQFF
TRBJ1-5	TRBD1	TRBV27	-	TGTGCCAGCAGCAAGGACAGGTCCCAGCCCCAGCATTTT	CASSKDRSQPQHF
TRBJ1-1	-	TRBV6-1	-	TGTGCCAGCAGTGAAGCGCGGAGCACTGAAGCTTTCTTT	CASSEARSTEAFF
TRBJ1-1	TRBD1	TRBV30	-	TGTGCCTGGACGGGACAGGGCATATCTGAAGCTTTCTTT	CAWTGQGISEAFF
TRBJ1-1	TRBD1	TRBV24-1	-	TGTGCCACCAGTGATCCGGACAGGGGGAACACTGAAGCTTTCTTT	CATSDPDRGNTEAFF
TRBJ1-1	-	TRBV7-5	-	TGTGTCAGAAGCTTCCTGGGACAGGGGGTTCCTGAAGCTTTCTTT	CVRSFLGQGVPEAFF
TRBJ2-7	-	TRBV6-5	-	TGTGCCAGCAGTTACGGGGGGACGAACTACGAGCAGTACTTC	CASSYGGTNYEQYF
TRBJ2-1	-	TRBV21-1	-	TGTGCCAGCAGCGGCGGGAGTTACAATGAGCAGTTCTTC	CASSGGSYNEQFF
TRBJ2-1	-	TRBV9	-	TGTGCCAGCAGCGTAGAGTCTCTCCGGTCGGACAATGAGCAGTTCTTC	CASSVESLRSDNEQFF
TRBJ1-3	-	TRBV3-1/TRBV3-2	-	TGTGCCAGCAGCCAACGGGGTTACTCTGGAAACACCATATATTTT	CASSQRGYSGNTIYF
TRBJ1-1	TRBD1	TRBV6-5	-	TGTGCCAGCAGGAGACAGGGAGGTGGGAACACTGAAGCTTTCTTT	CASRRQGGGNTEAFF
TRBJ1-5	-	TRBV7-2	-	TGTGCCAGCAGCTTAGAGAGAGGAGGGCAGCCCCAGCATTTT	CASSLERGGQPQHF
TRBJ1-4	TRBD1	TRBV5-8	-	TGTGCCAGCAGCTTGTTTGGGACAGGGGACGAAAAACTGTTTTTT	CASSLFGTGDEKLFF
TRBJ2-3	TRBD2	TRBV5-1	-	TGCGCCAGCCATTCCCTAGCGGGGTTCACAGATACGCAGTATTTT	CASHSLAGFTDTQYF
TRBJ1-6	-	TRBV5-6	-	TGTGCCAGCAGCCCGGGACTGCCGCCCCTCCACTTT	CASSPGLPPLHF
TRBJ1-3	-	TRBV2	-	TGTGCCAGCAGCCTTGACAGCTACTCTGGAAACACCATATATTTT	CASSLDSYSGNTIYF
TRBJ1-1	-	TRBV30	-	TGTGCCAGCTGGGCGGGGAACACTGAAGCTTTCTTT	CASWAGNTEAFF
TRBJ2-1	TRBD2	TRBV27	-	TGTGCCAGCAGTTTAGTTAGCGGGGGGGCGTTCACCTACAATGAGCAGTTCTTC	CASSLVSGGAFTYNEQFF
TRBJ2-2	-	TRBV11-3	few	TGTGCCAGCAGCCCCGTTGCGAACACCGGGGAGCTGTTTTTT	CASSPVANTGELFF
TRBJ1-1	-	TRBV5-1	-	TGCGCCAGCACCATATCGACAGGACTGAACACTGAAGCTTTCTTT	CASTISTGLNTEAFF
TRBJ1-2	TRBD1	TRBV12-3/TRBV12-4	-	TGTGCCAGCAGGGACAGGGTTGGTGGCTACACCTTC	CASRDRVGGYTF
TRBJ1-6	-	TRBV30	-	TGTGCCTGGACAGGGGAGGGTTCACCCCTCCACTTT	CAWTGEGSPLHF
TRBJ2-3	TRBD2	TRBV19	-	TGTGCCAGTAGTATTTCGGTGGCGCGGGGGTTGGGCACAGATACGCAGTATTTT	CASSISVARGLGTDTQYF
TRBJ2-5	TRBD2	TRBV19	-	TGTGCCAGTAGTAGAGCGGGAGGTCCAGAGACCCAGTACTTC	CASSRAGGPETQYF
TRBJ1-1	-	TRBV11-2	-	TGTGCCAGCAGCTTAACACAGGGCCCTGAAGCTTTCTTT	CASSLTQGPEAFF
TRBJ2-7	TRBD1	TRBV30	-	TGTGCCTGGAGTTCTAGGGGGCAGCTGATCTCCTACGAGCAGTACTTC	CAWSSRGQLISYEQYF
TRBJ2-1	TRBD2	TRBV18	-	TGTGCCAGCTCACCCCCTAGCGGGAGAATTCACAATGAGCAGTTCTTC	CASSPPSGRIHNEQFF
TRBJ2-3	TRBD2	TRBV5-4	-	TGTGCCAGCAGCGCAGGGACTAGCAGAGATACGCAGTATTTT	CASSAGTSRDTQYF
TRBJ2-7	TRBD1	TRBV15	few	TGTGCCACCAGCAGGGGTGGGACAGGGGGTTCCTACGAGCAGTACTTC	CATSRGGTGGSYEQYF
TRBJ1-2	TRBD1	TRBV9	few	TGTGCCAGCAGCATACAGGGGAACTATGGCTACACCTTC	CASSIQGNYGYTF
TRBJ1-2	-	TRBV7-2	-	TGTGCCAGCAGCTTAGCAGGGGTGGAGGGCTACACCTTC	CASSLAGVEGYTF
TRBJ2-3	TRBD2	TRBV5-1	once	TGCGCCAGCAGCCTGGGACTAGCGGGAGCCGATACGCAGTATTTT	CASSLGLAGADTQYF
TRBJ1-2	TRBD1	TRBV7-9	-	TGTGCCAGCAGCTTAGAGACAGGGTTTTATGGCTACACCTTC	CASSLETGFYGYTF
TRBJ1-1	-	TRBV7-9	-	TGTGCCAGCAGCTTAGGGGGGCAGGGCAGAGCTTTCTTT	CASSLGGQGRAFF
TRBJ1-3	-	TRBV5-4	-	TGTGCCAGCAGCTTGGGAGGCTCTGGAAACACCATATATTTT	CASSLGGSGNTIYF
TRBJ2-2	-	TRBV18	few	TGTGCCAGCTCACCACCGGACTTCTACACCGGGGAGCTGTTTTTT	CASSPPDFYTGELFF
TRBJ1-5	TRBD1	TRBV4-2	-	TGTGCCAGCAGCCAAGAGGGGACAGGGAATCAGCCCCAGCATTTT	CASSQEGTGNQPQHF
TRBJ1-6	-	TRBV10-1	-	TGCGCCAGCAGTGAGTCGGGCACCCTATTCGCTAATTCACCCCTCCACTTT	CASSESGTLFANSPLHF
TRBJ1-6	TRBD1	TRBV25-1	few	TGTGCCAGCGTCGCGACAGGGACAAATTCACCCCTCCACTTT	CASVATGTNSPLHF
TRBJ1-1	-	TRBV13	-	TGTGCCAGCAGCTTAGGAGGAGGCAACACTGAAGCTTTCTTT	CASSLGGGNTEAFF
TRBJ1-4	TRBD1	TRBV11-3	-	TGTGCCAGCAGTGTGGGACAGGGCCGTCGGGAAAAACTGTTTTTT	CASSVGQGRREKLFF
TRBJ1-1	-	TRBV6-4	-	TGTGCCAGCAGTGAAATAAGGGGGAGGGTTGAAGCTTTCTTT	CASSEIRGRVEAFF
TRBJ2-1	TRBD2	TRBV29-1	-	TGCAGCGTCGGACGGCTACTCGGGCTAGCGGGAGTATTCGATGAGCAGTTCTTC	CSVGRLLGLAGVFDEQFF
TRBJ1-4	-	TRBV10-2	-	TGCGCCAGCAGTGAGACTACCCGGGACATTAACCAACTGTTTTTT	CASSETTRDINQLFF
TRBJ2-3	-	TRBV5-4	-	TGTGCCAGCAGCTTGAGTAGCGCAGCCACAGATACGCAGTATTTT	CASSLSSAATDTQYF
TRBJ2-1	-	TRBV2	-	TGTGCCAGCACCCCGACAGCATATGCCTACAATGAGCAGTTCTTC	CASTPTAYAYNEQFF
TRBJ1-5	-	TRBV6-5	-	TGTGCCAGCAGCCCAGGGGCCTATAGCAATCAGCCCCAGCATTTT	CASSPGAYSNQPQHF